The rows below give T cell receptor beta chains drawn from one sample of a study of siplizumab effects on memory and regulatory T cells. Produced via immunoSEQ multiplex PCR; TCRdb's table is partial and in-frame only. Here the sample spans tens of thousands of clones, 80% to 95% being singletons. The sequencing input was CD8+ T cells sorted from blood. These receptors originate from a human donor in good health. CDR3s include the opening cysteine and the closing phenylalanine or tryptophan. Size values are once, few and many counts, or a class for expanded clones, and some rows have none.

CDR3 protein: CAWSPLGNTEAFF
clone size: NA
J gene: TRBJ1-1
V gene: TRBV30

CDR3 protein: CASSFSLASGTDTQYF
clone size: NA
J gene: TRBJ2-3
V gene: TRBV5-1

CDR3 protein: CASSENRPLHF
clone size: NA
J gene: TRBJ1-6
V gene: TRBV6-1

CDR3 protein: CASRLGGGRSYNEQFF
clone size: NA
J gene: TRBJ2-1
V gene: TRBV2

CDR3 protein: CASSLTGGPTHEQYF
clone size: NA
J gene: TRBJ2-7
V gene: TRBV7-3

CDR3 protein: CASSMGGYNSPLHF
clone size: NA
J gene: TRBJ1-6
V gene: TRBV19

CDR3 protein: CASSLDGGDRGYTEAFF
clone size: NA
J gene: TRBJ1-1
V gene: TRBV4-1

CDR3 protein: CASSAGGTGELFF
clone size: NA
J gene: TRBJ2-2
V gene: TRBV7-7

CDR3 protein: CATTGATEAFF
clone size: NA
J gene: TRBJ1-1
V gene: TRBV7-9

CDR3 protein: CASSVTSGSGEQYF
clone size: NA
J gene: TRBJ2-7
V gene: TRBV9

CDR3 protein: CASSRSGASYNEQFF
clone size: NA
J gene: TRBJ2-1
V gene: TRBV5-8

CDR3 protein: CASYHWTVYNEQFF
clone size: NA
J gene: TRBJ2-1
V gene: TRBV5-6

CDR3 protein: CSVDFPNSYEQYF
clone size: NA
J gene: TRBJ2-7
V gene: TRBV29-1

CDR3 protein: CASSLAGATEAFF
clone size: NA
J gene: TRBJ1-1
V gene: TRBV5-1

CDR3 protein: CASSITGTTEQYF
clone size: once
J gene: TRBJ2-7
V gene: TRBV5-4

CDR3 protein: CASSLDRGPYEQYF
clone size: NA
J gene: TRBJ2-7
V gene: TRBV9

CDR3 protein: CSVEDASNYGYTF
clone size: once
J gene: TRBJ1-2
V gene: TRBV29-1

CDR3 protein: CASSSGTTNQPQHF
clone size: NA
J gene: TRBJ1-5
V gene: TRBV27

CDR3 protein: CASSLVGNPSFTEQYF
clone size: NA
J gene: TRBJ2-7
V gene: TRBV7-9

CDR3 protein: CASSSDRGWTDTQYF
clone size: NA
J gene: TRBJ2-3
V gene: TRBV19

CDR3 protein: CAASGRGTLYF
clone size: NA
J gene: TRBJ1-2
V gene: TRBV19

CDR3 protein: CASARVPGLSSNQPQHF
clone size: NA
J gene: TRBJ1-5
V gene: TRBV19

CDR3 protein: CASSSIAGGADTQYF
clone size: NA
J gene: TRBJ2-3
V gene: TRBV5-4

CDR3 protein: CASTTNGNGSPYEQYF
clone size: once
J gene: TRBJ2-7
V gene: TRBV27

CDR3 protein: CASSSADTGNPYEQYF
clone size: NA
J gene: TRBJ2-7
V gene: TRBV7-9

CDR3 protein: CASSLFPGEYNEQFF
clone size: once
J gene: TRBJ2-1
V gene: TRBV7-3

CDR3 protein: CASSSVTGRTSYEQYF
clone size: NA
J gene: NA
V gene: TRBV7-9

CDR3 protein: CASSPTYDRVGFWAQYF
clone size: NA
J gene: TRBJ2-5
V gene: TRBV9

CDR3 protein: CAWEGGGRTEAFF
clone size: medium-sized
J gene: TRBJ1-1
V gene: TRBV30